The 12 T cell receptor beta chains below were found in one sample sequenced in a study of PD-1 blockade in classical Hodgkin lymphoma. The table came from immunoSEQ multiplex PCR; TCRdb's copy has only in-frame clones and leaves some out. There are approximately 14,000 clones in the sample; 91% occur only once, and about 6% lies in the top ten. Time point here: newly diagnosed, previously untreated cHL patient sample. Magnetic negative selection was used to purify CD8+ T cells from thawed PBMCs. Specimen: CD8+ T cells from blood. The receptor source for this set is a human donor with classical Hodgkin lymphoma.

This rearrangement joins TRBV27 to TRBJ2-1; no firm D call. Trimming cost V 4 bases and J 0 bases, with 10 bases left between them. This CDR3 is 15 amino acids long. Germline V lookup: CDR1 MNHEY, CDR2 SMNVEV (reference sequence). For the CDR3, the DNA is TGTGCCAGCAGTTGGCCCAGTAGCTCCTACAATGAGCAGTTCTTC. Translating it yields CASSWPSSSYNEQFF.

This chain connects TRBV5-1 to TRBJ1-1; 8 bases match TRBD1. This CDR3 comprises 17 residues. The V and J ends lost 0 bases and 7 bases, in that order; junction bases with no gene match: 14. CDR1 SGHRS and CDR2 YFSETQ come from the germline V gene. CDR3 nucleotides: TGCGCCAGCAGCTTGGCCGGCGGCAGGGGGCGAGTGGATGAAGCTTTCTTT. This gives the protein CASSLAGGRGRVDEAFF. Full variable domain (missing parts from reference TRBV5-1 and TRBJ1-1): KAGVTQTPRYLIKTRGQQVTLSCSPISGHRSVSWYQQTPGQGLQFLFEYFSETQRNKGNFPGRFSGRQFSNSRSEMNVSTLELGDSALYLCASSLAGGRGRVDEAFFGQGTRLTVV.

The rearrangement uses TRBV19 and TRBJ1-1; 7 bases are a match to TRBD1. This CDR3 contains 13 residues. Germline assignment: CDR1 LNHDA and CDR2 SQIVND (reference sequence). Trimming at V came to 4 bases and at J to 6 bases, leaving 5 bases not matched to a gene. The CDR3 DNA is TGTGCCAGTAGTACCACGGGACAGTCTGAAGCTTTCTTT. Translating it yields CASSTTGQSEAFF.

The genes are TRBV7-9 and TRBJ2-5, with D maybe TRBD1 (5 bases). Per germline, CDR1 SEHNR and CDR2 FQNEAQ (reference sequence). The CDR3 runs to 15 residues. V dropped 6 bases and J dropped 7 bases, with 21 bases sitting between them. Here the CDR3 reads CASSTRRQGVGTQYF. DNA for the CDR3: TGTGCCAGCAGTACCCGGCGACAAGGGGTCGGGACCCAGTACTTC.

The chain links TRBV7-9 to TRBJ2-5, with 8 bases matching TRBD1. The V gene's germline CDR1 is SEHNR and CDR2 FQNEAQ (reference sequence). V dropped 5 bases and J dropped 4; count of bases not matched to a gene: 6. CDR3 length: 14 residues. The chain's CDR3 is CASSAGQGRETQYF. CDR3 nucleotide sequence: TGTGCCAGCAGCGCAGGACAGGGTCGAGAGACCCAGTACTTC.

The chain carries TRBV10-2 and TRBJ2-4, with a weak D call TRBD1 (7 bases). CDR3 length: 15 amino acids. Germline assignment: CDR1 WSHSY and CDR2 SAAADI. The V end lost 7 bases, the J end lost 3 bases, and 16 bases lay between the germline ends. The CDR3 region is CASTRTGEDKNIQYF. CDR3 nucleotides: TGCGCCAGCACGCGAACAGGGGAGGACAAAAACATTCAGTACTTC.

This chain uses TRBV5-5 with TRBJ2-1; a possible D gene is TRBD2 (6 bases). CDR1 is SGHKS, CDR2 YYEKEE, per germline (reference sequence). CDR3 length: 14 amino acids. Between the trimmed V and J ends, which lost 4 bases and 6 bases, there was a span of 14 bases. CDR3 nucleotide sequence: TGTGCCAGCAGCCCGGAGGGACCAACCAATGAGCAGTTCTTC. Translation gives CASSPEGPTNEQFF.

The rearrangement joins TRBV6-1 to TRBJ2-2; D not certain. Germline loops: CDR1 MNHNS, CDR2 SASEGT. The CDR3 totals 18 residues. Trimming took 4 bases from V and 3 from J, leaving 21 bases between them. The CDR3 is CASSVPVGWAYDTGELFF. As DNA, the CDR3 is TGTGCCAGCAGTGTCCCGGTTGGGTGGGCTTATGACACCGGGGAGCTGTTTTTT.

V gene TRBV6-5 combines with J gene TRBJ1-2; D possibly corresponds to TRBD1 (6 bases). CDR1 and CDR2 from the germline V gene are MNHEY and SVGAGI. The CDR3 runs to 16 residues. The germline V and J ends were trimmed by 0 bases and 4 bases, with 15 bases remaining between them. CDR3 loop: CASSYSVSGGPYGYTF. The CDR3 DNA sequence: TGTGCCAGCAGTTACTCTGTCTCGGGGGGGCCCTATGGCTACACCTTC.

The rearrangement links TRBV7-9 to TRBJ2-1; D is perhaps TRBD2 (5 bases). CDR3 size: 13 residues. The V gene lost 2 bases and the J gene lost 9 bases, with 11 bases spanning the gap. Looked up from germline, CDR1 is SEHNR and CDR2 is FQNEAQ (reference sequence). The CDR3 DNA follows: TGTGCCAGCAGCTTAACTAGTCCAAGTGAGCAGTTCTTC. The encoded protein is CASSLTSPSEQFF.

This clone has only a few counts. This sequence joins TRBV6-4 and TRBJ2-1; TRBD2 is a possible D gene (6 bases). The CDR3 has 15 residues. Germline V CDR1 and CDR2: MRHNA, SNTAGT. Trimming took 0 bases from V and 0 from J, leaving 6 bases between them. CDR3 amino acids: CASSDSAGSYNEQFF. CDR3 coding DNA: TGTGCCAGCAGTGACTCAGCGGGCTCCTACAATGAGCAGTTCTTC.

V is TRBV13 and J is TRBJ1-3; D remains ambiguous. Trimming took off 0 bases at V and 3 bases at J, with 3 bases between the two ends. From germline, CDR1 is PRHDT and CDR2 FYEKMQ (reference sequence). CDR3 length equals 13 residues. The CDR3 DNA follows: TGTGCCAGCAGCTTAGGAAGTGGAAACACCATATATTTT. Encoded protein: CASSLGSGNTIYF.